One and the same sample provided the 10 T cell receptor beta chains below, sequenced in a study of shared clonotypes between healthy human individuals. Produced via immunoSEQ multiplex PCR; TCRdb's table is partial and in-frame only. The sample lists around 2.5 million clones, 93% occurring once. The sequenced sample was naive CD4+ T cells from PBMCs. The subset was: CD45RA+ positively selected. All receptors derive from a man between 18 and 35 years old in good health. Some clones in this sample may be carry-over from other donors' samples.

The genes are TRBV5-1 and TRBJ2-5; unclear D gene. The CDR3 consists of 14 residues. V was cut by 1 base and J by 7 bases, with 14 bases left in between. Germline loops: CDR1 SGHRS, CDR2 YFSETQ. CDR3 loop: CASSLLGQTGTQYF. The CDR3 coding sequence is TGCGCCAGCAGCTTGCTTGGGCAGACGGGGACCCAGTACTTC.

The chain couples TRBV29-1 to TRBJ2-3; D remains ambiguous. The CDR3 sequence is 11 residues long. From germline, CDR1 is SQVTM and CDR2 ANQGSEA. V was shortened by 6 bases and J by 1 base, with 5 bases between the two germline ends. The CDR3 nucleotides read TGCAGCGTCGGGCGCACAGATACGCAGTATTTT. Translation gives CSVGRTDTQYF.

V is TRBV7-9 and J is TRBJ2-5; D is possibly TRBD2 (6 bases). V gave up 2 bases and J gave up 4 bases, with 14 bases separating them. This CDR3 has 15 residues. Germline loops: CDR1 SEHNR, CDR2 FQNEAQ (reference sequence). This chain's CDR3 is CASSLKLGTLETQYF. In nucleotides, the CDR3 is TGTGCCAGCAGCTTAAAGCTTGGGACTCTAGAGACCCAGTACTTC. The entire variable domain, with the rest obtained from reference TRBV7-9 and TRBJ2-5, is as follows: DTGVSQNPRHKITKRGQNVTFRCDPISEHNRLYWYRQTLGQGPEFLTYFQNEAQLEKSRLLSDRFSAERPKGSFSTLEIQRTEQGDSAMYLCASSLKLGTLETQYFGPGTRLLVL.

The gene calls are TRBV5-8 and TRBJ2-2; 12 positions match TRBD2. This CDR3 has 16 residues. CDR1 and CDR2 (germline): SGHTS, YDEGEE. The ends lost 2 bases at V and 6 bases at J; junction bases unmatched: 5. CDR3 protein: CASSFRLAGASGELFF. In DNA, the CDR3 is TGTGCCAGCAGCTTCAGACTAGCGGGAGCCTCCGGGGAGCTGTTTTTT.

This clone showed up just once. V and J are TRBV9 and TRBJ2-1; TRBD2 agrees at 7 bases. The CDR3 has 14 residues. V was pared by 5 bases and J by 4 bases, with 6 bases of the junction left unmatched. Germline assignment: CDR1 SGDLS and CDR2 YYNGEE. The CDR3 protein is CASSLAGAYNEQFF. DNA of the CDR3: TGTGCCAGCAGTTTAGCGGGTGCATACAATGAGCAGTTCTTC.

This clone has only one observation. The chain recombines TRBV2 with TRBJ2-7; D assignment may be TRBD1 or TRBD2 (5 bases each). The V end lost 7 bases, the J end lost 2 bases, and 12 bases lay between the germline ends. Germline loops: CDR1 SNHLY, CDR2 FYNNEI. The CDR3 has 13 amino acids. For the CDR3, the DNA is TGTGCCAGCATCCGGGACCGGGCCTACGAGCAGTACTTC. It specifies CASIRDRAYEQYF.

The chain's CDR3 is CSATGLSFSYEQYF. The CDR3 nucleotides are TGCAGCGCAACGGGACTTAGCTTCTCCTACGAGCAGTACTTC. The chain recombines TRBV29-1 with TRBJ2-5, with D tentatively TRBD2 (6 bases). TRBJ2-7 explains the end of the DNA better; the J call may be wrong. Germline loops: CDR1 SQVTM, CDR2 ANQGSEA. The CDR3 spans 14 residues.

The rearrangement joins TRBV29-1 to TRBJ2-3; TRBD2 matches at 11 bases. After removal of 6 bases from V and 4 bases from J, the junction contained 6 bases not matched to a gene. In germline, CDR1 is SQVTM, CDR2 ANQGSEA. This CDR3 spans 14 amino acids. The CDR3 loop reads CSVLGLADPDTQYF. In DNA form, the CDR3 reads TGCAGCGTATTGGGACTAGCGGACCCAGATACGCAGTATTTT.

The V gene is TRBV7-9, the J gene TRBJ2-1; possibly TRBD1 for D (6 bases). Deletions cut 5 bases from V and 3 bases from J, with 17 bases between. The CDR3 is made up of 16 amino acids. The germline V gene encodes CDR1 SEHNR and CDR2 FQNEAQ (reference sequence). CDR3 sequence reads: CASSPRAGVGYNEQFF. CDR3 coding DNA: TGTGCCAGCAGCCCGCGGGCAGGGGTCGGCTACAATGAGCAGTTCTTC.

The gene calls are TRBV6-1 and TRBJ1-5; D gene ambiguous. V was trimmed by 3 bases and J by 5 bases, leaving 5 bases between them. Germline lookup yields CDR1 MNHNS and CDR2 SASEGT. The CDR3 covers 12 residues. CDR3 loop: CASSDADQPQHF. For the CDR3, the DNA is TGTGCCAGCAGTGACGCAGATCAGCCCCAGCATTTT.